This TCR beta chain was recovered during a study of T-cell reconstitution after alpha-beta-depleted transplantation in children. CDR1 and CDR2 (germline): KGHSH, LQKENI. CDR3 length: 16 amino acids. V lost 2 bases to trimming and J lost 4 bases, with 17 bases between them. Construction of the TCRbeta library involved unique molecular identifiers. TCRdb re-called the PCR reads with MiXCR, one entry per CDR3 protein. The sample shows around 71,000 distinct CDR3 sequences, approximately 7.3% of them seen only once. The table lists this clonotype with a few counts. The clonotype was recovered from a human donor who donated a stem cell graft to a child with acute lymphoblastic leukemia. The chain links TRBV18 to TRBJ1-1; D is uncertain. The sample in question was PBMCs from the stem cell graft donor, obtained from the stem cell graft. In DNA form, the CDR3 reads TGTGCCAGCTCACCAAACCAAAGGGCCGGCAGCACTGAAGCTTTCTTT. Amino acids: CASSPNQRAGSTEAFF.